One and the same sample provided the 23 T cell receptor beta chains below, sequenced in a study of CD8 T cells in ankylosing spondylitis. Study-level results: Roughly eight highly homologous variants made up a TCR beta motif that seemed to typify ankylosing spondylitis blood.

MiXCR, run by TCRdb on the 5' RACE reads, gives a single entry per CDR3 protein. The sample shows roughly 700,000 distinct CDR3 sequences, around 20% of them seen only once. Their recognized antigens are unknown. Sequencing was carried out using blood, either unsorted or a sorted T cell fraction (not recorded which). The receptors originated from a male donor with ankylosing spondylitis.

This clonotype was recorded a few times. The rearrangement joins TRBV7-3 to TRBJ2-1, with D perhaps matching TRBD1 or TRBD2 (5 bases each). The CDR3 spans 15 residues. Per the germline V gene, CDR1 is SGHTA and CDR2 is FQGTGA. Trimming stripped 0 bases from V and 6 bases from J, with 12 bases between. As DNA, the CDR3 is TGTGCCAGCAGCTTAACAAATGGGGGTGGCAATGAGCAGTTCTTC. It encodes CASSLTNGGGNEQFF.

This clonotype was picked up many times. The chain uses TRBV20-1 and TRBJ1-2; 9 nucleotides agree with TRBD1. Unmatched junction bases numbered 14, after V lost 5 bases and J lost 7 bases. This CDR3 has 15 residues. Germline values: CDR1 DFQATT, CDR2 SNEGSKA (reference sequence). The CDR3 nucleotides read TGCAGTGCTGGGGTCCCGGGACAGGGAGTCTCTGGCTACACCTTC. It codes for CSAGVPGQGVSGYTF.

The rearrangement joins TRBV18 to TRBJ2-7; TRBD1 matches at 9 bases. Germline CDR1 and CDR2: KGHSH and LQKENI. V lost 3 bases, J lost 9 bases, and 9 bases stayed unmatched. This CDR3 is built from 14 residues. CDR3 residues: CASSPSRDRVLQYF. CDR3 nucleotide sequence: TGTGCCAGCTCACCGTCCCGGGACAGGGTCCTGCAGTACTTC.

J is TRBJ1-4 and V is TRBV25-1; D not certain. The CDR3 consists of 13 residues. Deletions cut 2 bases from V and 5 bases from J, with 6 bases between. Germline V gene lookup returns CDR1 MGHDK and CDR2 SYGVNS. CDR3 bases: TGTGCCAGCAGTGAAGCAAAAAATGAAAAACTGTTTTTT. It encodes CASSEAKNEKLFF.

This clonotype has more than one count but fewer than ten. CDR3 nucleotides: TGTGCCAGCAGTTTGGAACAGGGAACCGGGGAGCTGTTTTTT. It yields the protein CASSLEQGTGELFF. The genes are TRBV28 and TRBJ2-2; weak D call: TRBD1 (6 bases). V was clipped by 3 bases and J by 5 bases, with 10 bases between them. Germline lookup yields CDR1 MDHEN and CDR2 SYDVKM. This CDR3 contains 14 residues.

The CDR3 nucleotides are TGCAGCGTTGGGTTAGCGGGTCCCTACAATGAGCAGTTCTTC. Its protein product is CSVGLAGPYNEQFF. This rearrangement joins TRBV29-1 to TRBJ2-1; 7 positions match TRBD2. The V segment lost 4 bases and the J segment 2 bases; nucleotides outside the gene matches: 5. The CDR3 totals 14 residues. Germline lookup yields CDR1 SQVTM and CDR2 ANQGSEA.

A single count supports this clonotype. A read error is likely, as this CDR3 ends without the conserved phenylalanine or tryptophan. This rearrangement joins TRBV11-1 to TRBJ1-2; D is perhaps TRBD1 (6 bases). The CDR3 is 14 residues long. Germline lookup yields CDR1 SGHAT and CDR2 FQDESV (reference sequence). V was shortened by 1 base and J by 4 bases, with 10 bases between the two germline ends. CDR3 coding DNA: TGTGCCAGCAGCTTAGAGGGGGACATCTATGGCTACACCTCC. Translating it yields CASSLEGDIYGYTS.

This clonotype was detected only a few times. This chain joins TRBV30 and TRBJ2-3; D is undetermined. Between the trimmed V and J ends, which lost 0 bases and 6 bases, there was a span of 7 bases. The V gene's germline CDR1 is GTSNPN and CDR2 SVGIG (reference sequence). This CDR3 spans 12 amino acids. CDR3 nucleotide sequence: TGTGCCTGGAGTGTATCCTCGGATACGCAGTATTTT. Translated: CAWSVSSDTQYF.

This clonotype came up a few times. CDR3 sequence reads: CASSALGTSGYNEQFF. CDR3 nucleotide sequence: TGTGCCAGCAGTGCCCTCGGGACTAGCGGGTACAATGAGCAGTTCTTC. The chain uses TRBV25-1 and TRBJ2-1; TRBD2 aligns across 12 bases. V gave up 4 bases and J gave up 4 bases; unmatched junction bases: 5. Germline V gene sequence: CDR1 MGHDK, CDR2 SYGVNS. This CDR3 spans 16 amino acids.

This rearrangement joins TRBV27 to TRBJ2-2; possibly TRBD2 for D (6 bases). V was clipped by 5 bases and J by 3 bases, with 19 bases between them. The CDR3 contains 17 residues. Per the germline V gene, CDR1 is MNHEY and CDR2 is SMNVEV (reference sequence). This CDR3 is CASSPGVGGEDTGELFF. CDR3 nucleotides: TGTGCCAGCAGTCCCGGGGTGGGGGGTGAGGACACCGGGGAGCTGTTTTTT.

This clonotype turned up a few times. The gene calls are TRBV11-2 and TRBJ1-4; D may be TRBD1 (5 bases). CDR1 and CDR2 (germline): SGHAT, FQNNGV. CDR3 length: 16 residues. Trimming cost V 5 bases and J 8 bases, with 21 bases left between them. The CDR3 spells CASSVSFGAMREKLFF. In DNA, the CDR3 is TGTGCCAGCAGCGTATCATTTGGGGCTATGCGGGAAAAACTGTTTTTT.

This chain uses TRBV29-1 with TRBJ2-2; 9 bases match TRBD1. With 7 bases clipped from V and 3 bases from J, the junction kept 3 bases outside the gene matches. The germline gives CDR1 SQVTM, CDR2 ANQGSEA. The CDR3 contains 13 residues. The CDR3 coding sequence is TGCAGCGCGGACAGGGGCGACACCGGGGAGCTGTTTTTT. It translates to CSADRGDTGELFF.

This clonotype was recorded a few times. The chain is built from TRBV12-3 or TRBV12-4 and TRBJ1-2; D is possibly TRBD1 (5 bases). Trimming cost V 2 bases and J 2 bases, with 9 bases left between them. CDR3 length: 14 amino acids. Written as DNA, the CDR3 is TGTGCCAGCAGTTTAAGGGCAGGGAACTATGGCTACACCTTC. The encoded protein is CASSLRAGNYGYTF.

This clonotype was found many times. The J gene is TRBJ2-1, the V gene TRBV29-1, with TRBD1 as a possible D gene (7 bases). With 5 bases removed from V and 9 bases from J, the gap between germline ends came to 14 bases. The germline CDR1 and CDR2 sequences are SQVTM and ANQGSEA. The CDR3 contains 12 residues. In nucleotides, the CDR3 is TGCAGCGTTCAGGAGGGGGCGAGTGAGCAGTTCTTC. Its translation is CSVQEGASEQFF.

CDR3 sequence (DNA): TGTGCCAGCAGCTTATCGCGGGGGAGCCCCAACACCGGGGAGCTGTTTTTT. Its protein is CASSLSRGSPNTGELFF. The chain carries TRBV7-9 and TRBJ2-2, with 7 bases matching TRBD2. The junction had 8 bases not matched to a gene; V was cut back by 2 bases and J by 2 bases. The CDR3 spans 17 residues. CDR1 is SEHNR and CDR2 is FQNEAQ in the germline V gene (reference sequence).

In its sample, this clonotype was seen a few times. V gene TRBV4-2 combines with J gene TRBJ2-1; D not resolved. Germline CDR1 and CDR2: LGHNA and YNFKEQ. Trimming stripped 1 base from V and 0 bases from J, with 10 bases between. There are 16 residues in the CDR3. The CDR3 DNA is TGTGCCAGCAGCCAAGGAGGTCGGAGCTCCTACAATGAGCAGTTCTTC. Translated: CASSQGGRSSYNEQFF.

This clonotype was counted only a few times. The chain has TRBV11-2 and TRBJ2-7; D remains ambiguous. V lost 5 bases, J lost 5 bases, and 13 bases lay in between. The CDR3 is 13 residues long. Germline values: CDR1 SGHAT, CDR2 FQNNGV. CDR3 nucleotide sequence: TGTGCCAGCAGCCCAAGTTCAGTAAACGAGCAGTACTTC. Amino acid sequence: CASSPSSVNEQYF.

The chain links TRBV20-1 to TRBJ1-2, with 7 bases that match TRBD1. CDR1 and CDR2 from the germline V gene are DFQATT and SNEGSKA (reference sequence). This CDR3 contains 13 residues. With V trimmed by 4 bases and J by 2 bases, 4 bases remained unmatched. This chain's CDR3 is CSATPTGNYGYTF. The DNA for the CDR3 is TGCAGTGCTACCCCGACAGGGAACTATGGCTACACCTTC.

The table lists this clonotype with many counts. The chain combines TRBV20-1 with TRBJ2-7, with 7 bases identical to TRBD2. J was trimmed by 5 bases and V by 4 bases; bases with no gene match: 14. CDR1 is DFQATT, CDR2 SNEGSKA, per germline (reference sequence). CDR3 length: 15 residues. This chain's CDR3 is CSAIFAAGALNEQYF. The CDR3 DNA follows: TGCAGTGCTATTTTTGCCGCGGGAGCTCTTAACGAGCAGTACTTC.

A few counts support this clonotype. J is TRBJ1-2 and V is TRBV4-2; TRBD1 aligns across 7 bases. V lost 4 bases to trimming and J lost 4 bases; unmatched junction nucleotides: 9. This CDR3 region has 15 residues. Germline CDR1 reads LGHNA; CDR2 reads YNFKEQ. The CDR3 DNA reads as TGTGCCAGCAGCCGAGAAAAGACAGGGAGCTATGGCTACACCTTC. Amino acid sequence: CASSREKTGSYGYTF.

This clonotype was observed a handful of times. The chain joins TRBV7-2 to TRBJ2-7; 11 nucleotides line up with TRBD1. The CDR3 runs 14 residues. V was clipped by 5 bases and J by 3 bases; unmatched bases: 3. Germline V CDR1 and CDR2: SGHTA, FQGNSA. The CDR3 spells CASSQDRGHYEQYF. CDR3 sequence (DNA): TGTGCCAGCAGCCAGGACAGGGGGCACTACGAGCAGTACTTC.

This clonotype is a singleton in its sample. The chain joins TRBV6-1 to TRBJ1-4; D perhaps matches TRBD1 (6 bases). Germline lookup yields CDR1 MNHNS and CDR2 SASEGT. The CDR3 spans 15 residues. V was cut by 7 bases and J by 8 bases, with 20 bases left in between. The CDR3 protein is CASTNGGARREKLFF. The CDR3 DNA follows: TGTGCCAGCACTAACGGGGGCGCCCGAAGGGAAAAACTGTTTTTT.

The V call is TRBV7-8, the J call TRBJ2-1, with D perhaps matching TRBD1 (6 bases). The CDR3 is made up of 16 amino acids. Trimming took off 1 base at V and 2 bases at J, with 12 bases between the two ends. Germline loops: CDR1 SGHVS, CDR2 FQNEAQ. The CDR3 DNA follows: TGTGCCAGCAGCTTAGGTGAGGGGGTTCCCTACAATGAGCAGTTCTTC. It encodes CASSLGEGVPYNEQFF.